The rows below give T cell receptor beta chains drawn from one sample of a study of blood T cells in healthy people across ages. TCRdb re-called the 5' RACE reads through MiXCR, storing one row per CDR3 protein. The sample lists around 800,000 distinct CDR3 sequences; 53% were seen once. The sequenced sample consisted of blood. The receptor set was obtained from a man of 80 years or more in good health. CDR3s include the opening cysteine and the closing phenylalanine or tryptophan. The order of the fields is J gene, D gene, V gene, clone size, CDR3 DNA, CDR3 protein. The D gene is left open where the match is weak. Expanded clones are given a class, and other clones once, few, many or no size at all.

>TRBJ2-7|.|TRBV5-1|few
TGCGCCAGCAGCTTGGGTGGGAGCGCAGCCTACGAGCAGTACTTC
CASSLGGSAAYEQYF
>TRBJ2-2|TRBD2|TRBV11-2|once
TGTGCCAGCAGCCGGATAGCGGGAGGCAACACCGGGGAGCTGTTTTTT
CASSRIAGGNTGELFF
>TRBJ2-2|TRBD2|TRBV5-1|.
TGCGCCAGCAGCTTGGGACTAGCGCTTAAAGGAAGAACCGGGGAGCTGTTTTTT
CASSLGLALKGRTGELFF
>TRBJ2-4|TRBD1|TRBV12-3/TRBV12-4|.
TGTGCCAGCAGTGGCGGGACAGGGGGTGGGAGTGAGCAGTACTTC
CASSGGTGGGSEQYF
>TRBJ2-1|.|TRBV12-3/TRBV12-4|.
TGTGCCAGCAGCATATTTAATGAGCAGTTCTTC
CASSIFNEQFF
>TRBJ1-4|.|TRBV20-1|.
TGCAGTGCTGGACCTCGTATCGGTGAAAAACTGTTTTTT
CSAGPRIGEKLFF
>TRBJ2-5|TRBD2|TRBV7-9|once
TGTGCCAGCAGCTTAGCGTGGGGGACTAGCGGGACCCAAGAGACCCAGTACTTC
CASSLAWGTSGTQETQYF
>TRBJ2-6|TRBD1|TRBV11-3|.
TGTGCCAGCAGCCTCCTAGGACAGGGGGCTATAACTGGGGCCAACGTCCTGACTTTC
CASSLLGQGAITGANVLTF
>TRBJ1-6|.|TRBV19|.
TGTGCCAGTAGTATAAGGCGGGTCGGCTCCTATAATTCACCCCTCCACTTT
CASSIRRVGSYNSPLHF
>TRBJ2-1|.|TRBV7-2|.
TGTGCCAGCAGCGCTAGCTCCTACGAGCAGTTCTTC
CASSASSYEQFF
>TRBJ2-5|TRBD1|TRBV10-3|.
TGTGCCATCAGCCAGGACAGGGGGCAAGAGACCCAGTACTTC
CAISQDRGQETQYF
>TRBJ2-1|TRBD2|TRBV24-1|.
TGTGCCACCAGTGATTCGAAGACTAGCGGGAGGAAGGATGAGCAGTTCTTC
CATSDSKTSGRKDEQFF
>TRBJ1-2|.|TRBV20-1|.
TGCAGTGCTAGAAGACAGGCATGGGGCTACACCTTC
CSARRQAWGYTF
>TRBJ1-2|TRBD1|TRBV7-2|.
TGTGCCAGCAGCCCAGGGACAGGGACGGGAGGCTACACCTTC
CASSPGTGTGGYTF
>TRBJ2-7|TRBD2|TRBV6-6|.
TGTGCCAGCAGTTACCCGATCGGGACTAGCGGGAAGGACGAGCAGTACTTC
CASSYPIGTSGKDEQYF
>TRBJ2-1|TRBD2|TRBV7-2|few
TGTGCCAGCAGCTTTGCGGGAGGGTCCTACAATAAGCAGTTCTTC
CASSFAGGSYNKQFF
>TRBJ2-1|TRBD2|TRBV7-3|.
TGTGCCAGCAGCCCTAGCGGGAGCACAAGTGCAAGTGAGCAGTTCTTC
CASSPSGSTSASEQFF
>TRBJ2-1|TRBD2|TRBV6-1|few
TGTGCCAGCAGTGCACTAGCGGGAGATAGGGGCAATGAGCAGTTCTTC
CASSALAGDRGNEQFF
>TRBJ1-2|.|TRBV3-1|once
TGTGCCAGCAGCCCCCGAGACAGGTACCTCTATGGCTACACCTTC
CASSPRDRYLYGYTF
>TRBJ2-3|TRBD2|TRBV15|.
TGTGCCACCAGTTCCGGGACTAGCGGCTGGGATACGCAGTATTTT
CATSSGTSGWDTQYF
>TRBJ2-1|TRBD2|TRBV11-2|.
TGTGCCAGCAGCGAGACTAGCCTCCACAATGAGCAGTTCTTC
CASSETSLHNEQFF
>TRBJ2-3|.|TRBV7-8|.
TGTGCCAGCAGCTCCCGGTCTCCAGATACGCAGTATTTT
CASSSRSPDTQYF